This T cell receptor (beta chain) originates from a study of T-cell reconstitution after alpha-beta-depleted transplantation in children. Construction of the TCRbeta library involved unique molecular identifiers. TCRdb ran MiXCR on the PCR reads and lists one entry per CDR3 protein. Altogether about 640,000 distinct CDR3 sequences are present, roughly 17% being singletons, with the ten largest covering approximately 1%. Trimming left V 4 bases short and J 3 bases short, with 13 bases between. Germline CDR1 is SGHRS and CDR2 is YFSETQ. CDR3 length equals 14 residues. The clonotype was recovered from a human donor who donated a stem cell graft to a child with acute myeloid leukemia. Source: PBMCs from the stem cell graft donor, taken from the stem cell graft. This chain links TRBV5-1 with TRBJ1-1; D might be TRBD1 (6 bases). CDR3 sequence: CASSPTWGHTEAFF. CDR3 coding DNA: TGCGCCAGCAGCCCTACTTGGGGGCACACTGAAGCTTTCTTT.